This section outlines one TCR beta chain sequence together with its context. These data come from a study of human T cells and chemical hapten exposure. Time point described: patch test 1, 2 weeks after DPC sensitization. Specified treatment: therapeutic diphenylcyclopropenone sensitization with weekly scalp DPC. Individual cDNA molecules each carried unique molecular identifiers attached by the library. MiXCR was run by TCRdb on the RACE reads, yielding one entry per CDR3 protein. Among some 87,000 distinct CDR3 sequences listed, around 10% were seen once. This CDR3 has 14 residues. Germline CDR1 GTSNPN, CDR2 SVGIG (reference sequence). Trimming cost V 0 bases and J 0 bases, with 9 bases left between them.

V is TRBV30 and J is TRBJ2-7; D remains unclear. The receptor comes from a woman between 50 and 59 years old with alopecia areata. Some clones in this sample may be carry-over from other donors' samples. The specimen comprised whole blood, sampled in connection with sensitization to the hapten diphenylcyclopropenone (DPC). The CDR3, as DNA: TGTGCCTGGAGTGTGTCGGTACGCTCCTACGAGCAGTACTTC. Its protein is CAWSVSVRSYEQYF.